This T cell receptor beta chain was captured in a study of T-cell reconstitution after alpha-beta-depleted transplantation in children. Germline V gene data show CDR1 as MNHEY and CDR2 as SVGEGT. The CDR3 runs 13 residues. Trimming took off 6 bases at V and 2 bases at J, with 10 bases between the two ends. A library of TCRbeta sequences, prepared with unique molecular identifiers, was generated. TCRdb ran MiXCR on the PCR reads and lists one entry per CDR3 protein. The table includes some 640,000 distinct CDR3 sequences, roughly 15% detected once. The sample consisted of PBMCs from the stem cell graft donor, taken from the stem cell graft. This chain links TRBV6-2 or TRBV6-3 with TRBJ1-1, with a possible D match to TRBD1 (5 bases). The receptor was isolated from a human donor who donated a stem cell graft to a child with acute myeloid leukemia. CDR3 sequence: CASRDRDNTEAFF. The CDR3 bases are TGTGCCAGCAGGGACCGGGACAACACTGAAGCTTTCTTT.